The T cell receptor beta chain under discussion was sequenced for a study of blood T cell repertoires in COVID-19. Original handling: How many nucleated cells were present was estimated from reference gene primer amplification. Repertoires were generated with immunoSEQ multiplex PCR, while TCRdb's copy carries only in-frame clones and drops some. V and J calls and clone size are those listed in that table; D and trimming were worked out from the DNA. The sample holds about 230,000 clones, less than 90% seen once. Per the germline V gene, CDR1 is MRHNA and CDR2 is SNTAGT. Trimming took 4 bases from V and 1 from J, leaving 7 bases between them. The CDR3 length is 13 residues. The count of this clone is one.

This receptor was identified in a woman between 65 and 79 years old with active or convalescent COVID-19. The V gene is TRBV6-4, the J gene TRBJ1-1, with D perhaps matching TRBD1 (5 bases). Sample: peripheral blood. The CDR3 protein is CASSGQSNTEAFF. CDR3 DNA: TGTGCCAGCAGTGGACAGTCGAACACTGAAGCTTTCTTT.